This TCR beta chain was captured in a study of blood T cell repertoires in COVID-19. Study-wide context: In each case, the material was cDNA or gDNA derived from T cells, B-cell-depleted T cells, or PBMCs.

As originally analysed: By means of reference gene primer amplification, nucleated cell counts were estimated. Clones were sequenced by immunoSEQ multiplex PCR, and TCRdb holds only the in-frame ones, with some missing. V, J and clone size are those of that table, while D and trimming were read from the DNA. The sample includes about 100,000 clones, approximately 80% of them seen just once. The sequenced sample was peripheral blood. This TCR came from a man aged 60 to 69 with active or convalescent COVID-19.

The CDR3: CASSIFLGTDNEQFF. The DNA for the CDR3 is TGTGCCAGTAGTATCTTTCTGGGGACAGACAATGAGCAGTTCTTC. V gene TRBV19 combines with J gene TRBJ2-1, with 7 bases identical to TRBD1. Looked up from germline, CDR1 is LNHDA and CDR2 is SQIVND (reference sequence). The CDR3 is 15 amino acids. Trimming at V came to 3 bases and at J to 5 bases, leaving 7 bases not matched to a gene.